This T cell receptor beta chain was retrieved from a study of blood T cell repertoires in COVID-19. Study overall: Sites in the United States, Italy and Spain provided acute and convalescent COVID-19 samples. T cells, B-cell-depleted T cells, or PBMCs supplied cDNA or gDNA.

Original data processing: Amplification from reference gene primers served as the basis for estimated nucleated cell counts. Using immunoSEQ multiplex PCR, the repertoire was profiled, and TCRdb retains in-frame clones only, with some absent. That table supplies the V and J calls and clone size; D and trimming were determined from the DNA. The sample has 100,000 to 150,000 clones, about 72% seen once; the top ten hold approximately 1.9%. Losses at the gene ends were 0 bases for V and 2 bases for J; bases not matched to a gene: 4. CDR3 length equals 16 residues. In germline, CDR1 is SGDLS, CDR2 YYNGEE.

This rearrangement joins TRBV9 to TRBJ2-3; TRBD2 agrees at 9 bases. The specimen was peripheral blood. This receptor was obtained from a woman in her sixties or seventies with acute or convalescent COVID-19. Here the CDR3 DNA reads TGTGCCAGCAGCGTAGGGGCTAGCGGGGACACAGATACGCAGTATTTT. Protein: CASSVGASGDTDTQYF. Drawing the rest from reference TRBV9 and TRBJ2-3, the complete variable domain is DSGVTQTPKHLITATGQRVTLRCSPRSGDLSVYWYQQSLDQGLQFLIQYYNGEERAKGNILERFSAQQFPDLHSELNLSSLELGDSALYFCASSVGASGDTDTQYFGPGTRLTVL.